This T cell receptor (beta chain) was found in a study of blood T cells in healthy people across ages. Notes on the study in general: The study found more naive CD4+ cells and higher diversity in long-lived than aged donors.

PBMCs were isolated at a quantity of at least 7 million per sample. As to this clonotype: Its antigen is currently unknown.

Primed by a sample-barcoded 5' primer and a J-beta primer mix, a second PCR proceeded for roughly 6 to 12 cycles. A template-switch adaptor with 12 random nucleotides tagged each cDNA molecule. CDR3-containing paired-end reads numbering at least 2.5 million came from each sample. TCRdb reprocessed the 5' RACE reads with MiXCR, giving one entry per CDR3 protein. The sample consists of approximately 1.5 million distinct CDR3 sequences, about 35% of them appearing once. Sequenced: blood. The TCR was taken from a woman between 25 and 40 years old in good health.

The CDR3 region has the DNA TGTGCCAGCAATCCGGGGACCGGGATGACCCAGTACTTC. Protein sequence: CASNPGTGMTQYF. This sequence joins TRBV2 and TRBJ2-5; D may correspond to TRBD1 or TRBD2 (5 bases each). Between the trimmed V and J ends, which lost 7 bases and 7 bases, there was a span of 16 bases. This CDR3 region has 13 residues. Germline-derived CDR1 and CDR2 are SNHLY and FYNNEI. Based on the CDR3 plus reference TRBV2 and TRBJ2-5, the full variable domain is EPEVTQTPSHQVTQMGQEVILRCVPISNHLYFYWYRQILGQKVEFLVSFYNNEISEKSEIFDDQFSVERPDGSNFTLKIRSTKLEDSAMYFCASNPGTGMTQYFGPGTRLLVL.